The 32 T cell receptor beta chains below all came from one sample that was sequenced in a study of T-cell reconstitution after alpha-beta-depleted transplantation in children. This sample's TCRbeta library carried unique molecular identifier barcodes. In TCRdb, the PCR reads were re-called with MiXCR into one record per CDR3 protein. Here the sample spans 450,000 to 700,000 distinct CDR3 sequences, 27% being singletons. Material: PBMCs, obtained before TCRalphabeta/CD19-depleted stem cell transplant. These receptors all come from a boy under two years old with Wiskott-Aldrich syndrome, due to receive a stem cell transplant.

There are a few counts of this clonotype. The chain links TRBV7-9 to TRBJ2-3; 7 bases line up with TRBD1. This CDR3 is 16 amino acids long. Germline V gene data show CDR1 as SEHNR and CDR2 as FQNEAQ (reference sequence). J lost 1 base, V lost 5 bases, and 9 bases had no gene match. CDR3 amino acids: CASSLEGGRGTDTQYF. The CDR3 coding sequence is TGTGCCAGCAGCCTGGAAGGGGGCAGAGGCACAGATACGCAGTATTTT.

A few counts support this clonotype. The gene calls are TRBV15 and TRBJ2-7, with 7 bases aligning to TRBD2. Germline CDR1 LNHNV, CDR2 YYDKDF (reference sequence). The CDR3 extends over 12 amino acids. V lost 8 bases and J lost 7; bases outside the gene matches: 8. The DNA for the CDR3 is TGTGCCACCGGTAGAAGGGAGGGTGAGCAGTACTTC. This translates into CATGRREGEQYF.

This chain links TRBV11-2 with TRBJ1-1, with D tentatively TRBD1 (5 bases). The V end was cut by 5 bases, the J end by 13 bases, with 17 bases between. The CDR3 is made up of 12 amino acids. Per the germline V gene, CDR1 is SGHAT and CDR2 is FQNNGV. CDR3 amino acids: CASSTDGGTGFF. The CDR3 DNA follows: TGTGCCAGCAGCACAGACGGGGGAACGGGTTTCTTT. Full variable domain (missing parts from reference TRBV11-2 and TRBJ1-1): EAGVAQSPRYKIIEKRQSVAFWCNPISGHATLYWYQQILGQGPKLLIQFQNNGVVDDSQLPKDRFSAERLKGVDSTLKIQPAKLEDSAVYLCASSTDGGTGFFGQGTRLTVV.

The J gene is TRBJ2-5, the V gene TRBV5-1; a weak D match, TRBD2 (6 bases). The CDR3 extends over 16 amino acids. CDR1 SGHRS and CDR2 YFSETQ come from the germline V gene. V gave up 3 bases and J gave up 5 bases, with 20 bases separating them. DNA for the CDR3: TGCGCCAGCAGCTCGGGACTCGTCGGTATTACGGAGACCCAGTACTTC. Its translation is CASSSGLVGITETQYF.

J is TRBJ1-2 and V is TRBV28; D gene ambiguous. CDR1 and CDR2 (germline): MDHEN, SYDVKM. The CDR3 spans 12 residues. With 9 bases removed from V and 5 bases from J, the gap between germline ends came to 13 bases. The CDR3 DNA reads TGTGCCAGTTCGACCGTGAGGTATGGCTACACCTTC. Protein: CASSTVRYGYTF.

The chain carries TRBV5-1 and TRBJ2-1; D gene unclear. The germline V gene has CDR1 SGHRS and CDR2 YFSETQ. The length of the CDR3 is 14 residues. Trimming cost V 0 bases and J 7 bases, with 11 bases left between them. The CDR3 sequence is CASSLAELMNEQFF. CDR3 sequence (DNA): TGCGCCAGCAGCTTGGCCGAGTTGATGAATGAGCAGTTCTTC.

This chain connects TRBV29-1 to TRBJ2-7, with 11 bases matching TRBD2. The CDR3 length is 16 residues. V gave up 5 bases and J gave up 4 bases; unmatched junction bases: 13. Germline V gene lookup returns CDR1 SQVTM and CDR2 ANQGSEA. The CDR3 protein is CSVQLLSGRAEYEQYF. The CDR3 coding sequence is TGCAGCGTTCAACTGCTTAGCGGGAGGGCCGAGTACGAGCAGTACTTC.

The chain has TRBV5-1 and TRBJ2-7, with 7 bases matching TRBD1. This CDR3 is 13 amino acids long. Trimming removed 4 bases from V and 6 bases from J; junction bases left unmatched: 7. The V gene's germline CDR1 is SGHRS and CDR2 YFSETQ. Here the CDR3 reads CASSILQGSEQYF. The CDR3 coding sequence is TGCGCCAGCAGCATCTTACAGGGGTCCGAGCAGTACTTC.

The chain joins TRBV27 to TRBJ2-5, with 9 positions matching TRBD2. V was pared by 5 bases and J by 0 bases, with 13 bases of the junction left unmatched. The CDR3 has 18 amino acids. The germline V gene encodes CDR1 MNHEY and CDR2 SMNVEV (reference sequence). CDR3 sequence reads: CASSPNPPSGMYQETQYF. The CDR3 DNA is TGTGCCAGCAGTCCTAACCCGCCTAGCGGGATGTACCAAGAGACCCAGTACTTC.

This CDR3 reads CASSLWGKTNIQYF. CDR3 DNA sequence: TGCGCCAGCAGCTTGTGGGGGAAAACGAACATTCAGTACTTC. The chain carries TRBV5-1 and TRBJ2-4, with D tentatively TRBD1 or TRBD2 (5 bases each). The CDR3 is 14 residues long. Germline assignment: CDR1 SGHRS and CDR2 YFSETQ. V shed 1 base and J shed 7 bases, with 12 bases lying between them.

The rearrangement uses TRBV20-1 and TRBJ2-7, with 8 bases identical to TRBD2. The germline V gene has CDR1 DFQATT and CDR2 SNEGSKA (reference sequence). The length of the CDR3 is 13 residues. Trimming at V came to 5 bases and at J to 3 bases, leaving 6 bases not matched to a gene. CDR3 protein: CSARGRRDYEQYF. The CDR3 coding sequence is TGCAGTGCTCGCGGGAGGAGAGACTACGAGCAGTACTTC.

This rearrangement joins TRBV24-1 to TRBJ2-7, with TRBD1 identical over 7 bases. The CDR3 spans 17 residues. Germline CDR1 KGHDR, CDR2 SFDVKD. J lost 0 bases, V lost 9 bases, and 16 bases had no gene match. DNA for the CDR3: TGTGCCACCTCTGAAAGACGGACAGGCCCGAGCTCCTACGAGCAGTACTTC. Translation gives CATSERRTGPSSYEQYF.

J is TRBJ1-5 and V is TRBV6-1, with no clear D. The germline V gene has CDR1 MNHNS and CDR2 SASEGT. The CDR3 covers 14 residues. V lost 10 bases and J 0 bases, leaving 13 bases between the germline ends. The CDR3 DNA reads as TGTGCCACCGTGATTCGATATAGCAATCAGCCCCAGCATTTT. Translation: CATVIRYSNQPQHF.

This clonotype was picked up a small number of times. The chain joins TRBV4-2 to TRBJ2-7; a possible D gene is TRBD2 (7 bases). V gave up 4 bases and J gave up 7 bases, with 20 bases separating them. CDR1 LGHNA and CDR2 YNFKEQ come from the germline V gene. CDR3 size: 15 residues. The DNA for the CDR3 is TGTGCCAGCAGCCGGGGGGGCGCAGAAACGGGAGAGCAGTACTTC. Its protein is CASSRGGAETGEQYF.

CDR3 region: CSVPGTGGVGYTF. CDR3 in DNA: TGCAGCGTTCCCGGGACAGGGGGCGTAGGCTACACCTTC. The chain has TRBV29-1 and TRBJ1-2; 12 positions agree with TRBD1. Germline-derived CDR1 and CDR2 are SQVTM and ANQGSEA. The CDR3 is 13 amino acids. After removal of 5 bases from V and 8 bases from J, the junction contained 6 bases not matched to a gene.

The rearrangement joins TRBV5-8 to TRBJ2-5; D possibly corresponds to TRBD2 (7 bases). The V gene's germline CDR1 is SGHTS and CDR2 YDEGEE. The CDR3 contains 15 residues. The V gene lost 4 bases and the J gene lost 5 bases, with 18 bases spanning the gap. Here the CDR3 reads CASSGGGRRWETQYF. DNA for the CDR3: TGTGCCAGCAGCGGGGGCGGGAGACGGTGGGAGACCCAGTACTTC.

The V gene is TRBV7-9, the J gene TRBJ1-1; D may be TRBD1 (6 bases). V gave up 2 bases and J gave up 3 bases, with 7 bases separating them. The CDR3 loop spans 13 amino acids. The germline V gene has CDR1 SEHNR and CDR2 FQNEAQ (reference sequence). CDR3 nucleotides: TGTGCCAGCAGCTTATCAGGGGACACTGAAGCTTTCTTT. The encoded protein is CASSLSGDTEAFF.

The chain employs TRBV5-4 and TRBJ2-5; 8 positions match TRBD2. Trimming took 3 bases from V and 1 from J; bases not matched to a gene: 8. The CDR3 totals 16 residues. CDR1 and CDR2 (germline): SGHNT, YYREEE (reference sequence). The DNA for the CDR3 is TGTGCCAGCAGCTACACTAGCGGAACGCCCCAAGAGACCCAGTACTTC. Translation gives CASSYTSGTPQETQYF.

The table lists this clonotype with a few counts. This CDR3 is CASRTQTPQETQYF. CDR3 coding DNA: TGCGCCAGCAGGACACAGACCCCCCAAGAGACCCAGTACTTC. This chain links TRBV5-1 with TRBJ2-5, with no clear D. V shed 5 bases and J shed 1 base, with 12 bases lying between them. CDR3 length: 14 residues. The germline gives CDR1 SGHRS, CDR2 YFSETQ.

V and J are TRBV5-1 and TRBJ2-3; 8 bases match TRBD2. V shed 4 bases, J shed 4 bases, and the junction held 5 bases outside the gene matches. Germline CDR1 and CDR2: SGHRS and YFSETQ. This CDR3 has 14 amino acids. In nucleotides, the CDR3 is TGCGCCAGCAGCCGGGAGGGCCGGGCAGATACGCAGTATTTT. Encoded protein: CASSREGRADTQYF.

This clonotype was detected a few times. The chain joins TRBV7-2 to TRBJ2-7; 9 bases fit TRBD2. Trimming took 1 base from V and 7 from J; bases not matched to a gene: 5. Germline CDR1 reads SGHTA; CDR2 reads FQGNSA. The CDR3 extends over 14 amino acids. The DNA for the CDR3 is TGTGCCAGCAGCTTAGAGGGACTAGCACGGGAGCAGTACTTC. It specifies CASSLEGLAREQYF.

This clonotype was detected a few times. The CDR3 DNA follows: TGTGCCAGCAGTTTGGCGGGGTTTTCGCACGAGCAGTACTTC. It encodes CASSLAGFSHEQYF. The chain is built from TRBV12-3 or TRBV12-4 and TRBJ2-7, with D possibly TRBD2 on 6 matching bases. The CDR3 runs to 14 residues. The germline V and J ends were trimmed by 3 bases and 5 bases, with 14 bases remaining between them.

This clonotype was seen a few times. J is TRBJ1-6 and V is TRBV7-9; D is possibly TRBD1 (6 bases). The CDR3 spans 14 residues. In germline, CDR1 is SEHNR, CDR2 FQNEAQ (reference sequence). Trimming shortened V by 5 bases and J by 9 bases, and 14 bases separated the two germline ends. CDR3 DNA: TGTGCCAGCAGCCTAGATGGGGGCGGTTCACCCCTCCACTTT. Amino acids: CASSLDGGGSPLHF.

V is TRBV2 and J is TRBJ1-2; D uncertain. V was cut by 7 bases and J by 8 bases, with 11 bases left in between. Germline V gives CDR1 SNHLY, CDR2 FYNNEI. This CDR3 has 11 residues. CDR3 sequence (DNA): TGTGCCAGCATCTTGGATGGAGGCTACACCTTC. Translated: CASILDGGYTF.

There are a few counts of this clonotype. This chain uses TRBV5-5 with TRBJ2-2; 9 nucleotides align to TRBD2. The ends lost 1 base at V and 6 bases at J; junction bases unmatched: 10. The germline CDR1 and CDR2 sequences are SGHKS and YYEKEE (reference sequence). CDR3 length: 17 residues. CDR3 amino acids: CASSLWNLAGYAGELFF. The DNA of the CDR3 is TGTGCCAGCAGCTTGTGGAACCTAGCGGGATATGCCGGGGAGCTGTTTTTT.

CDR3 amino acids: CASSQDRGGYTF. CDR3 nucleotides: TGCGCCAGCAGCCAAGATAGGGGTGGCTACACCTTC. The chain has TRBV4-1 and TRBJ1-2, with D tentatively TRBD1 (5 bases). From germline, CDR1 is MGHRA and CDR2 YSYEKL. This CDR3 region has 12 residues. Between the trimmed V and J ends, which lost 0 bases and 7 bases, there was a span of 6 bases.

V gene TRBV6-5 combines with J gene TRBJ2-1, with 14 positions matching TRBD2. From germline, CDR1 is MNHEY and CDR2 SVGAGI. The CDR3 consists of 15 residues. The V and J ends lost 7 bases and 7 bases, in that order; junction bases with no gene match: 6. The CDR3 region is CASNFGTSGRNEQFF. CDR3 bases: TGTGCCAGCAATTTCGGGACTAGCGGGAGAAATGAGCAGTTCTTC.

This clonotype appeared a few times. The chain carries TRBV11-2 and TRBJ1-2; a weak D match, TRBD1 (6 bases). Trimming removed 5 bases at V and 8 bases at J, with 27 bases between. In germline, CDR1 is SGHAT, CDR2 FQNNGV. CDR3 length equals 17 residues. The CDR3 here is CASSRTFRLSGRGGYTF. DNA of the CDR3: TGTGCCAGCAGCAGAACCTTTAGACTTTCGGGCAGGGGAGGCTACACCTTC. Based on the CDR3 plus reference TRBV11-2 and TRBJ1-2, the full variable domain is EAGVAQSPRYKIIEKRQSVAFWCNPISGHATLYWYQQILGQGPKLLIQFQNNGVVDDSQLPKDRFSAERLKGVDSTLKIQPAKLEDSAVYLCASSRTFRLSGRGGYTFGSGTRLTVV.

This clonotype was recorded many times. The chain links TRBV15 to TRBJ2-3; D might be TRBD2 (6 bases). CDR1 is LNHNV and CDR2 is YYDKDF in the germline V gene (reference sequence). This CDR3 has 13 residues. Trimming took off 8 bases at V and 3 bases at J, with 12 bases between the two ends. The chain's CDR3 is CATRESATDTQYF. The CDR3 nucleotides read TGTGCCACCCGGGAGTCAGCAACAGATACGCAGTATTTT.

The CDR3 spells CASSFDTVSYEQYF. CDR3 sequence (DNA): TGCGCCAGCAGCTTCGACACCGTCTCCTACGAGCAGTACTTC. The chain has TRBV5-1 and TRBJ2-7, with D uncertain. V was trimmed by 2 bases and J by 0 bases, leaving 9 bases between them. The germline CDR1 and CDR2 sequences are SGHRS and YFSETQ. This CDR3 has 14 residues.

This clonotype was counted a few times. This chain connects TRBV7-8 to TRBJ2-7; D is uncertain. The CDR3 extends over 14 amino acids. V lost 4 bases to trimming and J lost 2 bases, with 12 bases between them. From germline, CDR1 is SGHVS and CDR2 FQNEAQ. Here the CDR3 DNA reads TGTGCCAGCAGCTATCATGGGCATCCCTACGAGCAGTACTTC. Its translation: CASSYHGHPYEQYF.

This chain joins TRBV20-1 and TRBJ2-5; D possibly matches TRBD1 or TRBD2 (5 bases each). CDR1 is DFQATT, CDR2 SNEGSKA, per germline (reference sequence). This CDR3 is built from 12 residues. The ends were cut back, 3 bases at V and 7 bases at J, with 12 bases in the middle. CDR3 nucleotide sequence: TGCAGTGCTAGTGGGGGATTAGTGACCCAGTACTTC. Amino acid sequence: CSASGGLVTQYF.